Listed here are 23 T cell receptor beta chains from one sample, sequenced in a study of blood T cell repertoires in COVID-19 (dated by TCRdb to 2018 to 2020). The method was the immunoSEQ multiplex PCR assay. TCRdb carries this immuneACCESS record with in-frame sequences only. Its versions omit some clonotypes, under half of them owing to an unresolved V gene in the studies checked, with the rest unexplained. Within this sample are fewer than 250,000 clones, with approximately 86% of them counted one time only. The ten largest make up over 2.5% of the sample. The sample taken for sequencing was peripheral blood. These receptors originate from a man aged 60 to 75 with acute or convalescent COVID-19.

V gene TRBV2 combines with J gene TRBJ1-4; perhaps TRBD1 as D (5 bases). The CDR3 contains 16 residues. V lost 3 bases to trimming and J lost 4 bases, with 15 bases between them. CDR1 is SNHLY, CDR2 FYNNEI, per germline. The CDR3 region is CASSDFVGRLNEKLFF. The DNA of the CDR3 is TGTGCCAGCAGTGATTTTGTGGGGCGGCTTAATGAAAAACTGTTTTTT.

The chain links TRBV11-2 to TRBJ2-7, with 7 bases that match TRBD1. Germline V gene data show CDR1 as SGHAT and CDR2 as FQNNGV. The CDR3 loop spans 14 amino acids. Losses at the gene ends were 3 bases for V and 2 bases for J; bases not matched to a gene: 4. The CDR3 spells CASSFTQGAYEQYF. The CDR3 DNA reads as TGTGCCAGCAGCTTCACGCAGGGGGCCTACGAGCAGTACTTC.

This chain connects TRBV28 to TRBJ2-7, with 8 bases fitting TRBD1. V lost 3 bases to trimming and J lost 2 bases; unmatched junction nucleotides: 3. The length of the CDR3 is 14 residues. Germline V gene data show CDR1 as MDHEN and CDR2 as SYDVKM. As DNA, the CDR3 is TGTGCCAGCAGTTTCGCCAGGGGGCCCTACGAGCAGTACTTC. This translates into CASSFARGPYEQYF.

V gene TRBV6-5 combines with J gene TRBJ2-7, with 7 nucleotides matching TRBD2. The V segment lost 7 bases and the J segment 4 bases; nucleotides outside the gene matches: 10. The CDR3 totals 14 residues. Germline V CDR1 and CDR2: MNHEY, SVGAGI. CDR3 in DNA: TGTGCCAGCACTAAAGGGACGGGGGGATACGAGCAGTACTTC. It translates to CASTKGTGGYEQYF.

The chain uses TRBV6-5 and TRBJ1-6, with D possibly TRBD1 on 6 matching bases. Trimming took 4 bases from V and 12 from J, leaving 16 bases between them. The CDR3 is 14 amino acids. The germline V gene has CDR1 MNHEY and CDR2 SVGAGI. CDR3 residues: CASSLQGGIGPLHF. CDR3 coding DNA: TGTGCCAGCAGTTTACAGGGAGGGATCGGACCCCTCCACTTT.

The chain recombines TRBV2 with TRBJ1-1, with 8 bases that match TRBD1. V shed 6 bases and J 1 base; nucleotides not matched to a gene: 10. The CDR3 length is 16 residues. Germline lookup yields CDR1 SNHLY and CDR2 FYNNEI. CDR3 nucleotide sequence: TGTGCCAGCAGCCCGACAGGGGTGGTGGGGAACACTGAAGCTTTCTTT. Amino acids: CASSPTGVVGNTEAFF.

The chain combines TRBV29-1 with TRBJ2-2, with 7 bases fitting TRBD1. Trimming cost V 7 bases and J 2 bases; bases outside gene matches: 7. From germline, CDR1 is SQVTM and CDR2 ANQGSEA. The CDR3 extends over 14 amino acids. CDR3 residues: CSALGGSNTGELFF. The CDR3 nucleotides read TGCAGCGCCTTAGGGGGCTCCAACACCGGGGAGCTGTTTTTT.

This sequence joins TRBV6-1 and TRBJ2-3; D remains unclear. Trimming took 4 bases from V and 0 from J, leaving 20 bases between them. Germline V gives CDR1 MNHNS, CDR2 SASEGT. CDR3 size: 18 residues. CDR3 nucleotide sequence: TGTGCCAGCAGTGGTGGCCGCCTGGCATCTTCTAGCACAGATACGCAGTATTTT. It yields the protein CASSGGRLASSSTDTQYF.

This clone was recorded a few times. V and J are TRBV27 and TRBJ2-7; 9 bases map to TRBD1. Germline trimming cut 4 bases from V and 5 bases from J; bases unmatched to any gene: 9. CDR1 MNHEY and CDR2 SMNVEV come from the germline V gene (reference sequence). CDR3 length: 15 amino acids. The CDR3, as DNA: TGTGCCAGCAGTTCCTCCGGGACAGGGACTCACGAGCAGTACTTC. Translated: CASSSSGTGTHEQYF.

CDR3 in amino acids: CASMPGTGSNEKLFF. The CDR3 DNA sequence: TGTGCCAGCATGCCGGGGACAGGTAGTAATGAAAAACTGTTTTTT. The chain is built from TRBV2 and TRBJ1-4; 8 nucleotides agree with TRBD1. The CDR3 is 15 amino acids. The germline CDR1 and CDR2 sequences are SNHLY and FYNNEI. V gave up 7 bases and J gave up 4 bases; unmatched junction bases: 8.

The chain links TRBV7-2 to TRBJ1-5; weak D call: TRBD1 (6 bases). Per the germline V gene, CDR1 is SGHTA and CDR2 is FQGNSA. There are 15 residues in the CDR3. V was cut by 2 bases and J by 6 bases, with 14 bases left in between. CDR3 DNA sequence: TGTGCCAGCAGCTTAAAGGCAGGGGTCGGTCAGCCCCAGCATTTT. Protein product: CASSLKAGVGQPQHF.

V and J are TRBV7-2 and TRBJ2-7, with D possibly being TRBD1 (6 bases). The germline CDR1 and CDR2 sequences are SGHTA and FQGNSA. The CDR3 has 13 amino acids. Between the trimmed V and J ends, which lost 1 base and 3 bases, there was a span of 7 bases. DNA of the CDR3: TGTGCCAGCAGCTTAGGGGGACACTACGAGCAGTACTTC. Its translation: CASSLGGHYEQYF.

V is TRBV18 and J is TRBJ2-5, with a tentative D call TRBD1 (5 bases). The CDR3 contains 16 residues. The V and J ends lost 6 bases and 4 bases respectively, with 21 bases between them. Germline V gene sequence: CDR1 KGHSH, CDR2 LQKENI. For the CDR3, the DNA is TGTGCCAGCTCGCCCCCTGACAGAGACCGGGTAGAGACCCAGTACTTC. Its translation is CASSPPDRDRVETQYF.

The chain carries TRBV6-6 and TRBJ2-6; a weak D match, TRBD1 (6 bases). In germline, CDR1 is MNHNY, CDR2 SVGAGI (reference sequence). The length of the CDR3 is 18 residues. Trimming stripped 5 bases from V and 0 bases from J, with 17 bases between. In nucleotides, the CDR3 is TGTGCCAGCAGTCTCGCTCCGACAGGTCCCTCTGGGGCCAACGTCCTGACTTTC. Amino acids: CASSLAPTGPSGANVLTF.

This clone was counted once. The CDR3 DNA is TGCAGCGCCTCGACAGGGAACACTGAAGCTTTCTTT. Protein sequence: CSASTGNTEAFF. The chain combines TRBV29-1 with TRBJ1-1; possibly TRBD1 for D (6 bases). The V end was cut by 7 bases, the J end by 1 base, with 10 bases between. The CDR3 loop spans 12 amino acids. Per the germline V gene, CDR1 is SQVTM and CDR2 is ANQGSEA. The full variable domain, completed using reference TRBV29-1 and TRBJ1-1, is SAVISQKPSRDICQRGTSLTIQCQVDSQVTMMFWYRQQPGQSLTLIATANQGSEATYESGFVIDKFPISRPNLTFSTLTVSNMSPEDSSIYLCSASTGNTEAFFGQGTRLTVV.

The V call is TRBV27, the J call TRBJ1-1; a possible D gene is TRBD1 (5 bases). The CDR3 loop spans 14 amino acids. Trimming stripped 0 bases from V and 5 bases from J, with 10 bases between. Looked up from germline, CDR1 is MNHEY and CDR2 is SMNVEV (reference sequence). The CDR3 reads CASSLSGGYTEAFF. The CDR3 nucleotides read TGTGCCAGCAGTTTATCGGGGGGGTATACTGAAGCTTTCTTT.

CDR3 nucleotide sequence: TGTGCCAGCGGGACAGGGGTGCAGACCCAGTACTTC. This translates into CASGTGVQTQYF. The V and J genes are TRBV6-5 and TRBJ2-5; 10 bases align to TRBD1. V shed 8 bases and J 6 bases; nucleotides not matched to a gene: 3. CDR3 length: 12 amino acids. Germline CDR1 MNHEY, CDR2 SVGAGI.

The chain uses TRBV4-1 and TRBJ1-6, with D perhaps matching TRBD1 (6 bases). Trimming removed 1 base from V and 1 base from J, with 14 bases in between. The CDR3 is made up of 18 amino acids. Per the germline V gene, CDR1 is MGHRA and CDR2 is YSYEKL. This chain's CDR3 is CASSQGRARGSYNSPLHF. The CDR3 DNA sequence: TGCGCCAGCAGCCAAGGCAGGGCCAGGGGTTCCTATAATTCACCCCTCCACTTT.

The chain employs TRBV11-2 and TRBJ1-1, with D tentatively TRBD1 (6 bases). Deletions cut 6 bases from V and 8 bases from J, with 16 bases between. The V gene's germline CDR1 is SGHAT and CDR2 FQNNGV. This CDR3 comprises 13 residues. The CDR3 nucleotides read TGTGCCAGCAGACACATGGGGACAACGGAAGCTTTCTTT. Residues: CASRHMGTTEAFF.

The rearrangement uses TRBV29-1 and TRBJ2-2; TRBD1 might be the D (6 bases). V was shortened by 5 bases and J by 4 bases, with 8 bases between the two germline ends. The CDR3 extends over 12 amino acids. CDR1 SQVTM and CDR2 ANQGSEA come from the germline V gene. CDR3 region: CSVPGVTGELFF. The CDR3, as DNA: TGCAGCGTTCCAGGGGTCACCGGGGAGCTGTTTTTT.

This chain links TRBV10-1 with TRBJ2-1; perhaps TRBD2 as D (6 bases). Trimming took off 7 bases at V and 4 bases at J, with 14 bases between the two ends. The length of the CDR3 is 14 residues. Germline-derived CDR1 and CDR2 are WNHNN and SYGVQD (reference sequence). The CDR3 protein is CASTSGGRYNEQFF. The CDR3 DNA sequence: TGCGCCAGCACTTCCGGGGGAAGATACAATGAGCAGTTCTTC.

The chain carries TRBV18 and TRBJ1-1; 7 bases align to TRBD1. CDR1 is KGHSH, CDR2 LQKENI, per germline. The V gene end was trimmed by 4 bases and the J gene end by 3 bases; junction bases not matched to a gene: 5. CDR3 size: 14 residues. The chain's CDR3 is CASSQNRGDTEAFF. The CDR3, as DNA: TGTGCCAGCTCACAGAACAGGGGCGACACTGAAGCTTTCTTT.

This chain links TRBV9 with TRBJ2-3; D possibly corresponds to TRBD2 (5 bases). The CDR3 has 14 amino acids. Germline V lookup: CDR1 SGDLS, CDR2 YYNGEE. Trimming shortened V by 0 bases and J by 2 bases, and 7 bases separated the two germline ends. The CDR3 bases are TGTGCCAGCAGCGTAGGAGCGGACACAGATACGCAGTATTTT. Its protein is CASSVGADTDTQYF.